The next 27 T cell receptor beta chains were all read from a single sample in a study of cytomegalovirus exposure and HLA in healthy donors. PCR amplification relied on 60 Vbeta primers (plus 13 Jbeta primers). TCRdb's table, derived via immunoSEQ multiplex PCR, lists solely in-frame clones and lacks some. The data hold roughly 160,000 clones, with roughly 77% observed a single time. Sequencing input: PBMCs. These receptors came from a woman in her forties or fifties in good health and CMV-seropositive.

The rearrangement uses TRBV29-1 and TRBJ1-4; TRBD1 is a possible D gene (5 bases). Germline CDR1 is SQVTM and CDR2 is ANQGSEA. V shed 6 bases and J shed 5 bases, with 13 bases lying between them. The CDR3 runs 13 residues. The CDR3 loop reads CSVRRGLNEKLFF. In nucleotides, the CDR3 is TGCAGCGTACGGCGGGGGTTGAATGAAAAACTGTTTTTT.

J is TRBJ1-1 and V is TRBV28, with D maybe TRBD1 (5 bases). The CDR3 consists of 18 residues. Between the trimmed V and J ends, which lost 4 bases and 4 bases, there was a span of 25 bases. Germline loops: CDR1 MDHEN, CDR2 SYDVKM. The CDR3 loop is CASSSPGSPTTTATEAFF. The CDR3 DNA is TGTGCCAGCAGTTCACCAGGGTCGCCAACGACCACCGCCACTGAAGCTTTCTTT.

The rearrangement joins TRBV6-4 to TRBJ2-1; a weak D match, TRBD1 (6 bases). The germline V and J ends were trimmed by 6 bases and 6 bases, with 12 bases remaining between them. The CDR3 is 13 amino acids. From germline, CDR1 is MRHNA and CDR2 SNTAGT. The CDR3 spells CASSPTGLNEQFF. In nucleotides, the CDR3 is TGTGCCAGCAGCCCGACAGGACTCAATGAGCAGTTCTTC.

This chain links TRBV7-2 with TRBJ2-7; maybe TRBD1 (5 bases). This CDR3 spans 20 amino acids. Trimming took off 0 bases at V and 5 bases at J, with 29 bases between the two ends. Germline V gene sequence: CDR1 SGHTA, CDR2 FQGNSA. CDR3 in amino acids: CASSLALNVWRGRVFDEQYF. CDR3 sequence (DNA): TGTGCCAGCAGCTTAGCGCTAAACGTATGGCGTGGCAGGGTCTTCGACGAGCAGTACTTC.

The V and J genes are TRBV19 and TRBJ1-5, with 7 bases matching TRBD1. The CDR3 has 13 residues. J lost 4 bases, V lost 6 bases, and 3 bases had no gene match. CDR1 is LNHDA, CDR2 SQIVND, per germline (reference sequence). The CDR3 loop reads CASRDRANQPQHF. In nucleotides, the CDR3 is TGTGCCAGTAGAGACAGGGCAAATCAGCCCCAGCATTTT.

V gene TRBV9 combines with J gene TRBJ1-3; possible D gene TRBD1, 5 bases. The ends were cut back, 0 bases at V and 0 bases at J, with 10 bases in the middle. The germline V gene has CDR1 SGDLS and CDR2 YYNGEE. The CDR3 runs to 16 residues. The CDR3 DNA follows: TGTGCCAGCAGCGTAGAGGGGCAGTTCTCTGGAAACACCATATATTTT. It codes for CASSVEGQFSGNTIYF.

This chain connects TRBV15 to TRBJ2-1; D is unclear. CDR1 is LNHNV, CDR2 YYDKDF, per germline (reference sequence). V was shortened by 0 bases and J by 7 bases, with 10 bases between the two germline ends. The CDR3 runs 14 residues. The CDR3 DNA reads TGTGCCACCAGCAGAGAATTAAGCCTTAATGAGCAGTTCTTC. Residues: CATSRELSLNEQFF.

This clone appeared a single time. The chain recombines TRBV18 with TRBJ1-1; 7 nucleotides align to TRBD1. This CDR3 is 15 amino acids long. CDR1 and CDR2 from the germline V gene are KGHSH and LQKENI. V trimming: 2 bases; J trimming: 5 bases; junction bases outside the gene matches: 8. CDR3 region: CASSPFQGVRTEAFF. The CDR3 region has the DNA TGTGCCAGCTCACCATTCCAGGGGGTTAGGACTGAAGCTTTCTTT.

The V and J genes are TRBV7-2 and TRBJ2-7; D might be TRBD1 (6 bases). V lost 2 bases, J lost 6 bases, and 11 bases lay in between. Germline V gene sequence: CDR1 SGHTA, CDR2 FQGNSA. The CDR3 is made up of 13 amino acids. The CDR3 is CASSLSGGPEQYF. As DNA, the CDR3 is TGTGCCAGCAGCTTAAGTGGGGGCCCCGAGCAGTACTTC.

The chain's CDR3 is CASSLTEGTEAFF. The CDR3 nucleotides are TGTGCCAGCAGCTTAACTGAGGGCACTGAAGCTTTCTTT. This chain connects TRBV7-3 to TRBJ1-1; unclear D gene. The V and J ends lost 0 bases and 4 bases respectively, with 6 bases between them. CDR1 SGHTA and CDR2 FQGTGA come from the germline V gene. The CDR3 covers 13 residues.

This clone has only one observation. V and J are TRBV10-3 and TRBJ2-7; 7 nucleotides match TRBD1. The CDR3 is 17 residues long. V gave up 7 bases and J gave up 3 bases; unmatched junction bases: 18. The germline V gene has CDR1 ENHRY and CDR2 SYGVKD. CDR3 protein: CAIKSYRGALLGYEQYF. DNA for the CDR3: TGTGCCATCAAAAGTTACAGGGGAGCCCTTCTGGGCTACGAGCAGTACTTC.

This chain joins TRBV28 and TRBJ2-3, with D possibly being TRBD2 (6 bases). Trimming shortened V by 6 bases and J by 1 base, and 14 bases separated the two germline ends. The V gene's germline CDR1 is MDHEN and CDR2 SYDVKM. The CDR3 consists of 15 residues. The CDR3 loop reads CASSSPSGGTDTQYF. CDR3 sequence (DNA): TGTGCCAGCAGCTCACCGTCGGGGGGCACAGATACGCAGTATTTT.

The count of this clone is one. This chain joins TRBV29-1 and TRBJ2-1, with TRBD2 as a possible D gene (5 bases). The V and J ends lost 4 bases and 0 bases respectively, with 10 bases between them. The CDR3 has 14 residues. Germline V gives CDR1 SQVTM, CDR2 ANQGSEA. In DNA, the CDR3 is TGCAGCGTTGCGGGGTCTAGCTCCTACAATGAGCAGTTCTTC. Amino acid sequence: CSVAGSSSYNEQFF.

V is TRBV27 and J is TRBJ2-7, with 8 nucleotides matching TRBD2. Trimming cost V 7 bases and J 4 bases; bases outside gene matches: 9. In germline, CDR1 is MNHEY, CDR2 SMNVEV (reference sequence). The CDR3 is made up of 14 amino acids. CDR3 nucleotide sequence: TGTGCCAGCAAAATTCTAGCGGGTTATTACGAGCAGTACTTC. Translating it yields CASKILAGYYEQYF.

This chain connects TRBV19 to TRBJ2-7; 10 bases fit TRBD2. The length of the CDR3 is 13 residues. Per the germline V gene, CDR1 is LNHDA and CDR2 is SQIVND (reference sequence). With V trimmed by 5 bases and J by 2 bases, 0 bases remained unmatched. In DNA form, the CDR3 reads TGTGCCAGTAGTCTAGCGGGGGCCTACGAGCAGTACTTC. Amino acids: CASSLAGAYEQYF.

This clone was found once. The J gene is TRBJ2-3, the V gene TRBV4-3, with TRBD1 as a possible D gene (8 bases). The germline gives CDR1 LGHNA, CDR2 YSLEER. CDR3 size: 18 residues. V gave up 1 base and J gave up 4 bases, with 21 bases separating them. In DNA form, the CDR3 reads TGCGCCAGCAGCCAAGGGCTCTACAGGGGGGGTTTGGCAGATACGCAGTATTTT. Its protein is CASSQGLYRGGLADTQYF.

The genes are TRBV27 and TRBJ2-1, with D unclear. There are 15 residues in the CDR3. V gave up 0 bases and J gave up 2 bases, with 8 bases separating them. Germline CDR1 and CDR2: MNHEY and SMNVEV (reference sequence). The CDR3 protein is CASSLSRQTYNEQFF. CDR3 nucleotides: TGTGCCAGCAGTTTATCGCGGCAGACCTACAATGAGCAGTTCTTC.

V and J are TRBV2 and TRBJ2-1; possibly TRBD2 for D (5 bases). Trimming took off 8 bases at V and 8 bases at J, with 10 bases between the two ends. The germline CDR1 and CDR2 sequences are SNHLY and FYNNEI. This CDR3 spans 11 amino acids. DNA of the CDR3: TGTGCCAGCTCGCGGGCCGATGAGCAGTTCTTC. This encodes CASSRADEQFF.

V usage is TRBV7-8 and J usage is TRBJ1-1, with D possibly being TRBD1 (6 bases). Germline-derived CDR1 and CDR2 are SGHVS and FQNEAQ. The CDR3 contains 12 residues. V was shortened by 0 bases and J by 7 bases, with 6 bases between the two germline ends. The CDR3 spells CASSLAGGEAFF. DNA for the CDR3: TGTGCCAGCAGCTTAGCAGGGGGTGAAGCTTTCTTT.

The chain carries TRBV7-2 and TRBJ1-5; TRBD1 aligns across 7 bases. The junction had 14 bases not matched to a gene; V was cut back by 5 bases and J by 7 bases. This CDR3 spans 16 amino acids. CDR1 is SGHTA, CDR2 FQGNSA, per germline. In DNA, the CDR3 is TGTGCCAGCAGCCTAAGCCCCGACAGGGTGGCGCAGCCCCAGCATTTT. This sequence encodes CASSLSPDRVAQPQHF.

This clone has a single count. V and J are TRBV28 and TRBJ1-4; possible D gene TRBD1, 6 bases. The CDR3 length is 15 residues. V was trimmed by 6 bases and J by 12 bases, leaving 23 bases between them. CDR1 is MDHEN and CDR2 is SYDVKM in the germline V gene. In DNA form, the CDR3 reads TGTGCCAGCAGCCCCCGACGAGGGGTAGGGGGGGAACTGTTTTTT. Amino acids: CASSPRRGVGGELFF.

The chain links TRBV9 to TRBJ2-5, with TRBD1 identical over 7 bases. V shed 3 bases, J shed 3 bases, and the junction held 5 bases outside the gene matches. Per germline, CDR1 SGDLS and CDR2 YYNGEE. The CDR3 covers 14 residues. The CDR3 DNA is TGTGCCAGCAGCGCCCGACAGGGAAAAGAGACCCAGTACTTC. This codes for CASSARQGKETQYF. Full variable domain (remainder filled in from reference TRBV9 and TRBJ2-5): DSGVTQTPKHLITATGQRVTLRCSPRSGDLSVYWYQQSLDQGLQFLIQYYNGEERAKGNILERFSAQQFPDLHSELNLSSLELGDSALYFCASSARQGKETQYFGPGTRLLVL.

There are a few counts of this clone. The V gene is TRBV2, the J gene TRBJ1-6; D gene unclear. Germline V gives CDR1 SNHLY, CDR2 FYNNEI. Trimming took 9 bases from V and 9 from J, leaving 6 bases between them. The length of the CDR3 is 10 residues. CDR3 in DNA: TGTGCCAGTGGCGGTTCACCCCTCCACTTT. Translating gives CASGGSPLHF.

The rearrangement links TRBV7-9 to TRBJ2-1, with D unclear. Per germline, CDR1 SEHNR and CDR2 FQNEAQ (reference sequence). V gave up 5 bases and J gave up 10 bases, with 6 bases separating them. The CDR3 totals 10 residues. The CDR3 is CASSKHEQFF. The CDR3 nucleotides are TGTGCCAGCAGCAAACACGAGCAGTTCTTC.

The chain couples TRBV7-6 to TRBJ2-7, with 9 nucleotides matching TRBD1. In germline, CDR1 is SGHVS, CDR2 FNYEAQ. J was trimmed by 6 bases and V by 5 bases; bases with no gene match: 5. The CDR3 totals 13 residues. This chain's CDR3 is CASSDRGTVEQYF. The CDR3 bases are TGTGCCAGCAGCGACAGGGGGACAGTCGAGCAGTACTTC.

The chain carries TRBV6-1 and TRBJ2-3, with 8 bases fitting TRBD2. Germline lookup yields CDR1 MNHNS and CDR2 SASEGT. This CDR3 is 17 amino acids long. J gave up 6 bases and V 0 bases, and 11 bases lay outside the gene matches. Here the CDR3 reads CASSEANGGRPWDTQYF. CDR3 DNA sequence: TGTGCCAGCAGTGAAGCGAACGGCGGGAGGCCTTGGGATACGCAGTATTTT.

The gene calls are TRBV6-6 and TRBJ1-5, with D possibly matching TRBD1 (6 bases). CDR3 size: 15 residues. V was shortened by 5 bases and J by 0 bases, with 11 bases between the two germline ends. The germline gives CDR1 MNHNY, CDR2 SVGAGI (reference sequence). CDR3 in DNA: TGTGCCAGCAGTGACCAGGGGTATAGCAATCAGCCCCAGCATTTT. This sequence encodes CASSDQGYSNQPQHF.